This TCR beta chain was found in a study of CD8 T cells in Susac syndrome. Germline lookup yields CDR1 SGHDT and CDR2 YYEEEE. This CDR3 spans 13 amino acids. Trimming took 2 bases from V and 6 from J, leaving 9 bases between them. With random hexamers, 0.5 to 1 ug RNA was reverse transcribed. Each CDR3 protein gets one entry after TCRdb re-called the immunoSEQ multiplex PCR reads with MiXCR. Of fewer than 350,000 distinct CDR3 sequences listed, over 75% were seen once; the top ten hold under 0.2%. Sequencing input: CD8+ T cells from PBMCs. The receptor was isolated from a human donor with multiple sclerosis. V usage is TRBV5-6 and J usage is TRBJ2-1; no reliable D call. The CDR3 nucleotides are TGTGCCAGCAGCTTCAGCGAGAGCAATGAGCAGTTCTTC. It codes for CASSFSESNEQFF.